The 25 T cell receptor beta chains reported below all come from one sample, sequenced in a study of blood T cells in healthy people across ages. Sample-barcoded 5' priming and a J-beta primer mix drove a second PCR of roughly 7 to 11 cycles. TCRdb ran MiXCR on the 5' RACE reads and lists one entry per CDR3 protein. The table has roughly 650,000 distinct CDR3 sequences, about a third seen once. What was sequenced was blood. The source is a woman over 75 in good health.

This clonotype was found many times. CDR3 in DNA: TGTGCCAGCAGCCTCGGTGCAGGGGAAAACACAGATACGCAGTATTTT. It is translated as CASSLGAGENTDTQYF. The rearrangement uses TRBV7-9 and TRBJ2-3; D might be TRBD1 (6 bases). CDR3 size: 16 residues. Trimming stripped 5 bases from V and 2 bases from J, with 17 bases between. The germline V gene has CDR1 SEHNR and CDR2 FQNEAQ (reference sequence).

CDR3 nucleotide sequence: TGCGCCAGCAGCTTGTGGCTCCGTCTGGGGGGCTATAATTCACCCCTCCACTTT. Amino acid sequence: CASSLWLRLGGYNSPLHF. V and J are TRBV5-1 and TRBJ1-6; D is possibly TRBD1 (5 bases). V was pared by 1 base and J by 3 bases, with 17 bases between. This CDR3 is 18 amino acids long. CDR1 SGHRS and CDR2 YFSETQ come from the germline V gene.

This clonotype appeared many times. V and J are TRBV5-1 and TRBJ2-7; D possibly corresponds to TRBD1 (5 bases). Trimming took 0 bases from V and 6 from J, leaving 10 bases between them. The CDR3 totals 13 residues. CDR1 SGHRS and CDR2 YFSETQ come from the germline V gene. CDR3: CASSLGREGEQYF. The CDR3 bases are TGCGCCAGCAGCTTGGGCAGGGAAGGCGAGCAGTACTTC.

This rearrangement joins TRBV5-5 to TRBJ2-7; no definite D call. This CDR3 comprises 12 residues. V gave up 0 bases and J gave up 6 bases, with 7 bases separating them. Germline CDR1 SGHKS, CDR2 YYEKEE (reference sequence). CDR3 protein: CASSLDSSEQYF. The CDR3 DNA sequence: TGTGCCAGCAGCTTGGACAGTAGCGAGCAGTACTTC.

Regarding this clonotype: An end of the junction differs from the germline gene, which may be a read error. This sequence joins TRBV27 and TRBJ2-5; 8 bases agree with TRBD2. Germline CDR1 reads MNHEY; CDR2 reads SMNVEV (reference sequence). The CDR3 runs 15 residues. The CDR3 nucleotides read TGTGCCAGCAGTTTAGCGGGGGGCCCGGGGGAGACCCGGTACTTC. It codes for CASSLAGGPGETRYF.

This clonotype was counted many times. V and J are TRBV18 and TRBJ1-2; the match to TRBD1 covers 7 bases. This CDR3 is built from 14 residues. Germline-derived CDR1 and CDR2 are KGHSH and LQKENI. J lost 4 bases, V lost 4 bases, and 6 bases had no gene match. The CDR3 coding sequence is TGTGCCAGCTCACTCGACAGGGCAGCCTATGGCTACACCTTC. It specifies CASSLDRAAYGYTF.

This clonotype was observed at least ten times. In nucleotides, the CDR3 is TGCAGTGCCAGATGGGGGACTAGCGGGTTCACAGATACGCAGTATTTT. Translation gives CSARWGTSGFTDTQYF. The chain recombines TRBV20-1 with TRBJ2-3; 12 nucleotides agree with TRBD2. V gave up 6 bases and J gave up 2 bases; unmatched junction bases: 9. The CDR3 spans 16 residues. Germline V gene lookup returns CDR1 DFQATT and CDR2 SNEGSKA (reference sequence).

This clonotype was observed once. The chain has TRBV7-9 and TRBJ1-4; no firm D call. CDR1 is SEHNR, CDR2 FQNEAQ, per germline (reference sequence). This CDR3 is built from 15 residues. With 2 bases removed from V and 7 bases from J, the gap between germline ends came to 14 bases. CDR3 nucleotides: TGTGCCAGCAGCTTACCGAAGACGCTTGGTGAAAAACTGTTTTTT. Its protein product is CASSLPKTLGEKLFF.

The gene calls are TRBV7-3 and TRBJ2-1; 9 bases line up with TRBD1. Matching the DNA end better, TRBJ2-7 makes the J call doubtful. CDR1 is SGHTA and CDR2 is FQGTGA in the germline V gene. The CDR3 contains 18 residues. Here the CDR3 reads CASSLTVPIGTGTNEQYF. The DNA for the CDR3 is TGTGCCAGCAGCTTAACAGTTCCGATCGGGACAGGGACCAATGAGCAGTACTTC.

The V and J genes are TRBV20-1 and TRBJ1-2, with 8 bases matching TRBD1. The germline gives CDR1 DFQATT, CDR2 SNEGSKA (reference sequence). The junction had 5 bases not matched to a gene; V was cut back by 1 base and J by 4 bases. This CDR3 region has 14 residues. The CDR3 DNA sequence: TGCAGTGCTAGAGGAGACAGGGGTGTCTATGGCTACACCTTC. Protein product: CSARGDRGVYGYTF.

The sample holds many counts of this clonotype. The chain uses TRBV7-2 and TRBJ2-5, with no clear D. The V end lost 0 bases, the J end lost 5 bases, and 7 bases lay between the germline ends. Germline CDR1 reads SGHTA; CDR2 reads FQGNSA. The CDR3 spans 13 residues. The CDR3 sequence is CASSLADGETQYF. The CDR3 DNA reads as TGTGCCAGCAGCTTAGCCGATGGGGAGACCCAGTACTTC.

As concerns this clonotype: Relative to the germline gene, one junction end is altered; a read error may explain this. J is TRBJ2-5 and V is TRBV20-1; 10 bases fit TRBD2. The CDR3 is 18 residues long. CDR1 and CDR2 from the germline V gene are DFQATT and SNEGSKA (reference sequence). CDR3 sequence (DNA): TGCAGTGCTCGGCGAGGGGGTAGCGGGGGGACTAGCCAAGGGACCCAGTACTTC. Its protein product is CSARRGGSGGTSQGTQYF.

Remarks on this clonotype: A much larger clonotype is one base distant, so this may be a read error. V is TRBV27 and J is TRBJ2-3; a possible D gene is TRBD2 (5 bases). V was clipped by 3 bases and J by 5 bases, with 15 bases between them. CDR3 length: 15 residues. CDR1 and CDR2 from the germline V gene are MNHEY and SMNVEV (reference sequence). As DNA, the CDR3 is TGTGCCAGCAGTTTTGGCGGGCGCCGCATAGATACGCAGTATTTT. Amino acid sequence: CASSFGGRRIDTQYF.

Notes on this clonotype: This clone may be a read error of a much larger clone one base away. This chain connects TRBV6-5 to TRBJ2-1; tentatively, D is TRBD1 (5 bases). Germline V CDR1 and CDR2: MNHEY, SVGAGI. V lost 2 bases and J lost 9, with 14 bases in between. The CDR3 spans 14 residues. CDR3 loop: CASSYRGSRIEQFF. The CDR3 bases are TGTGCCAGCAGTTACAGGGGATCAAGGATTGAGCAGTTCTTC.

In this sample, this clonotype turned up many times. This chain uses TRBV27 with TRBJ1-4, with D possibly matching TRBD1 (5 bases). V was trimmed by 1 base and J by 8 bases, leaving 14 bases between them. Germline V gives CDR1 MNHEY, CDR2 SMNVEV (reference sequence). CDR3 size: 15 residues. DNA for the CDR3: TGTGCCAGCAGTTTATTTGGGCAGGGTTCGGAAAAACTGTTTTTT. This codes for CASSLFGQGSEKLFF.

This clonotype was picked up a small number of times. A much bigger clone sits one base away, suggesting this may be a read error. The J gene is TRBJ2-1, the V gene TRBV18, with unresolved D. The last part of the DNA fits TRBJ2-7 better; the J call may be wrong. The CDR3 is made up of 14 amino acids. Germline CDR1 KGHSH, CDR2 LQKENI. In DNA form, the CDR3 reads TGTGCCAGCTCACAGGACGGCTCCTACAATGAGCAGTACTTC. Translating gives CASSQDGSYNEQYF.

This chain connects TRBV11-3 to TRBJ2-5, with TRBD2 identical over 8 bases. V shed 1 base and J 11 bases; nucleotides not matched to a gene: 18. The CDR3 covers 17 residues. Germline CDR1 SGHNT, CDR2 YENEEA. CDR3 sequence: CASSLAGGGGRGNEQYF. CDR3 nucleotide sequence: TGTGCCAGCAGCTTAGCCGGTGGCGGGGGGCGAGGAAATGAGCAGTACTTC.

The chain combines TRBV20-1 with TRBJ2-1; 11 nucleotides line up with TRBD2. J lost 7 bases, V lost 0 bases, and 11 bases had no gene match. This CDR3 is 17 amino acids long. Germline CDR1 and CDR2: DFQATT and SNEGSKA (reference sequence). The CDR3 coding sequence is TGCAGTGCTAGAGACTCCCAACTAGCGGGAGCCCCTAATGAGCAGTTCTTC. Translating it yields CSARDSQLAGAPNEQFF.

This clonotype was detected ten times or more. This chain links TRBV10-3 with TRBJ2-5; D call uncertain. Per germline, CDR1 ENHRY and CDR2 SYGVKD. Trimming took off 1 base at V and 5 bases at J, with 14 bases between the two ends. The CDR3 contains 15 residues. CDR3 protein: CAISEWEKGLETQYF. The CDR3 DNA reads TGTGCCATCAGTGAGTGGGAAAAGGGTCTGGAGACCCAGTACTTC.

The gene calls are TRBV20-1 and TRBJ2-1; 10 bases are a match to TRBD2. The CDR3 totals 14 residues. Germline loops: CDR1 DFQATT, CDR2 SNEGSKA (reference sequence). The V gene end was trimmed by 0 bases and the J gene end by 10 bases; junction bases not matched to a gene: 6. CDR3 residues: CSARDPSGSPEQFF. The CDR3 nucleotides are TGCAGTGCTAGAGATCCTAGCGGGAGCCCGGAGCAGTTCTTC.

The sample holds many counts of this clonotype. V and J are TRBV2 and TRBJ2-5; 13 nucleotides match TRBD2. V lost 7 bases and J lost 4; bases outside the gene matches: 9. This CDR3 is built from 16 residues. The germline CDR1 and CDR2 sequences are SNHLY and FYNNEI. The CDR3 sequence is CASTGTSGAAGETQYF. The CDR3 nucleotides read TGTGCCAGCACGGGGACTAGCGGGGCCGCAGGAGAGACCCAGTACTTC.

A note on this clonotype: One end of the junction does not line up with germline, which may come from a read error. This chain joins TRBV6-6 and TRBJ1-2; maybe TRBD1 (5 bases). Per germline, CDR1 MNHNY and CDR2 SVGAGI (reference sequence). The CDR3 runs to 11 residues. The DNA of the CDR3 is TGCACCAGCAGTTCGGGGGTTGGCTACACCTTC. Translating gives CTSSSGVGYTF.

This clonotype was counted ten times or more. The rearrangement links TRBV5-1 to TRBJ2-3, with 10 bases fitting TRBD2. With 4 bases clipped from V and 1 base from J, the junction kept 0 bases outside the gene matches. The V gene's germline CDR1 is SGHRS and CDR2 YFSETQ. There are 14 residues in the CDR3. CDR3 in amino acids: CASSTSGGTDTQYF. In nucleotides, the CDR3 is TGCGCCAGCAGCACTAGCGGGGGCACAGATACGCAGTATTTT.

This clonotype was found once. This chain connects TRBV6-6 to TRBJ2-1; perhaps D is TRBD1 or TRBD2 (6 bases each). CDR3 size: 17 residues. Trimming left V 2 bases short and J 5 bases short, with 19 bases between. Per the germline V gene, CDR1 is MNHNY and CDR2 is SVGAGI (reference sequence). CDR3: CASSYQIRGVRDNEQFF. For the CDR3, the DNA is TGTGCCAGCAGTTACCAGATTAGGGGGGTGAGGGACAATGAGCAGTTCTTC.

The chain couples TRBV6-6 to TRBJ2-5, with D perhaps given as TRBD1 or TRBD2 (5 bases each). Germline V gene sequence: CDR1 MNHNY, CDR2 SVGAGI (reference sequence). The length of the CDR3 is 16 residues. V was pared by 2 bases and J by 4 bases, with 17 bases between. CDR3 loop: CASSYPEGEIGETQYF. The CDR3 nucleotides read TGTGCCAGCAGTTACCCTGAAGGGGAGATAGGAGAGACCCAGTACTTC.